This TCR beta chain was observed in a study of cytomegalovirus exposure and HLA in healthy donors. Study outcomes and limitations: The number of N-insertions in an Asian-associated ancestry cluster was reportedly below the roughly 620-donor mean in a later analysis.

Turning to this clone: As yet, its antigen is unknown.

This CDR3 is 13 amino acids long. Germline loops: CDR1 SNHLY, CDR2 FYNNEI. Unmatched junction bases numbered 3, after V lost 4 bases and J lost 6 bases. The PCR made use of 60 Vbeta and 13 Jbeta primers. Measured with immunoSEQ multiplex PCR; TCRdb has only the in-frame clones, and not every one. The sample yields about 250,000 clones, more than 75% seen once. Specimen: PBMCs. The rearrangement joins TRBV2 to TRBJ1-2; TRBD1 matches 9 bases. The clonotype comes from a girl aged 2-10 years in good health and CMV-seronegative. The CDR3 loop is CASSVRQGDGYTF. CDR3 nucleotides: TGTGCCAGCAGTGTAAGACAGGGGGATGGCTACACCTTC.